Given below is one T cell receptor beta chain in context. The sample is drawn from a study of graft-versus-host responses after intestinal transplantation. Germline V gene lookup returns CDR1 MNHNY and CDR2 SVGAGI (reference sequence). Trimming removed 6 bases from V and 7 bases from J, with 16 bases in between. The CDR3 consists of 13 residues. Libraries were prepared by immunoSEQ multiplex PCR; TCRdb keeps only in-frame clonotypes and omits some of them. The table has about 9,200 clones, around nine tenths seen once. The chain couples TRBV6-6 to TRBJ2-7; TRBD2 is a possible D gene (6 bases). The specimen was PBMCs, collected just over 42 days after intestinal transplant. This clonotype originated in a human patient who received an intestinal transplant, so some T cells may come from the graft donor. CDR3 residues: CASRRLVYPEQYF. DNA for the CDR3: TGTGCCAGCAGAAGACTAGTCTACCCGGAGCAGTACTTC.